This T cell receptor (beta chain) comes out of a study of blood T cell repertoires in COVID-19. Trimming pared 5 bases from V and 3 bases from J, leaving 17 bases between. The germline V gene encodes CDR1 SGHAT and CDR2 FQNNGV. The CDR3 is 17 amino acids. Data came from immunoSEQ multiplex PCR; TCRdb stores just in-frame clones and leaves some out. The sample yields roughly 140,000 clones, approximately 84% seen once. Source material: peripheral blood. This rearrangement joins TRBV11-2 to TRBJ2-6, with TRBD2 as a possible D gene (5 bases). This clonotype was sampled from a woman in her sixties with COVID-19, enrolled during active disease. CDR3 region: CASSITSLFGGANVLTF. The CDR3 bases are TGTGCCAGCAGCATCACTAGTCTTTTTGGTGGGGCCAACGTCCTGACTTTC.